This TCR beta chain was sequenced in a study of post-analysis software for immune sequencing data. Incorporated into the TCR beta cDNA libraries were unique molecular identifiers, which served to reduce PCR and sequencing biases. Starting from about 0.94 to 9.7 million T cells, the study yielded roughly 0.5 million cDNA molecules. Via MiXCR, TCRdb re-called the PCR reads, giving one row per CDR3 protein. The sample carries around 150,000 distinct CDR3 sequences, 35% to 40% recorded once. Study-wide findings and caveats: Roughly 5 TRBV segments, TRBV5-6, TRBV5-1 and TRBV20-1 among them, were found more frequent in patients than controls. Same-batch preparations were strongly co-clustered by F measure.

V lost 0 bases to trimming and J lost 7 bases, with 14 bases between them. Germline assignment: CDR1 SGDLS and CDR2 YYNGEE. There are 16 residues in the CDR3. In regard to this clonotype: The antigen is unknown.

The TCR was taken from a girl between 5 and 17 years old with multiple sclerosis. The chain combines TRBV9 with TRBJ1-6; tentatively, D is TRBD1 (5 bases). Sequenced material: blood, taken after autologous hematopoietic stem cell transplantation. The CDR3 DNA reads TGTGCCAGCAGCGTAGACCCGGGACCGAACAATTCACCCCTCCACTTT. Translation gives CASSVDPGPNNSPLHF.